These 16 T cell receptor beta chains were all obtained from the same sample, sequenced in a study of blood T cell repertoires in COVID-19 (TCRdb year 2020). Library method: the immunoSEQ multiplex PCR assay. This is the immuneACCESS table as TCRdb keeps it, with only in-frame sequences that have V and J called. A part of the clones is gone; compared with another copy, unresolved V genes explain less than half, and the rest is unexplained. This sample is represented by around 84,000 clones; around four fifths of them were singletons. The ten largest account for over 15% of the sample. Sequenced material: peripheral blood. All receptors derive from a man older than 75 with active or convalescent COVID-19.

This clone was observed a single time. J is TRBJ2-3 and V is TRBV9; tentatively, D is TRBD1 (7 bases). Germline V gene data show CDR1 as SGDLS and CDR2 as YYNGEE. The CDR3 runs 15 residues. V was trimmed by 2 bases and J by 2 bases, leaving 12 bases between them. CDR3 DNA sequence: TGTGCCAGCAGCGTGCGGGACAGAGCCACAGATACGCAGTATTTT. Its translation is CASSVRDRATDTQYF.

The rearrangement links TRBV11-1 to TRBJ1-1; TRBD1 aligns across 7 bases. Trimming took 5 bases from V and 5 from J; bases not matched to a gene: 11. Germline V gene lookup returns CDR1 SGHAT and CDR2 FQDESV (reference sequence). CDR3 length equals 15 residues. This CDR3 is CASSPPPTGSTEAFF. In DNA form, the CDR3 reads TGTGCCAGCAGCCCACCCCCGACAGGGAGTACTGAAGCTTTCTTT.

This chain connects TRBV7-9 to TRBJ2-4; 11 bases match TRBD1. Germline values: CDR1 SEHNR, CDR2 FQNEAQ (reference sequence). The CDR3 is made up of 14 amino acids. Trimming removed 5 bases from V and 7 bases from J; junction bases left unmatched: 4. This chain's CDR3 is CASSARDRGNIQYF. The CDR3 DNA is TGTGCCAGCAGCGCCCGGGACAGGGGGAACATTCAGTACTTC.

The V and J genes are TRBV21-1 and TRBJ1-5. TRBV21-1 is assigned pseudogene status. The CDR3 length is 16 residues. CDR3: CASSKVVGGEYQPQHF. The CDR3 region has the DNA TGTGCCAGCAGCAAAGTTGTCGGGGGAGAGTATCAGCCCCAGCATTTT.

In its sample, this clone was seen once. The chain joins TRBV18 to TRBJ1-2, with D possibly matching TRBD1 (6 bases). Trimming took 5 bases from V and 8 from J, leaving 15 bases between them. The CDR3 is 13 residues long. Germline CDR1 and CDR2: KGHSH and LQKENI. In nucleotides, the CDR3 is TGTGCCAGCTCAACCTTGGACAGAGTAGGCTACACCTTC. Protein product: CASSTLDRVGYTF.

V and J are TRBV27 and TRBJ2-3, with a weak D call TRBD1 (6 bases). The CDR3 totals 17 residues. The germline V gene has CDR1 MNHEY and CDR2 SMNVEV (reference sequence). Between the trimmed V and J ends, which lost 6 bases and 0 bases, there was a span of 19 bases. The CDR3, as DNA: TGTGCCAGCAGCCAGGGGATCAGGGGCCTTAGCACAGATACGCAGTATTTT. Translating gives CASSQGIRGLSTDTQYF.

V usage is TRBV12-5 and J usage is TRBJ1-1; D remains ambiguous. The CDR3 extends over 13 amino acids. Germline V lookup: CDR1 LGHNT, CDR2 FRNRAP. The V and J ends lost 7 bases and 5 bases respectively, with 14 bases between them. This CDR3 is CASATSAGTEAFF. CDR3 DNA sequence: TGTGCTAGTGCCACTTCCGCCGGGACTGAAGCTTTCTTT. The full variable domain, in which reference TRBV12-5 and TRBJ1-1 provide the parts outside the CDR3, is DARVTQTPRHKVTEMGQEVTMRCQPILGHNTVFWYRQTMMQGLELLAYFRNRAPLDDSGMPKDRFSAEMPDATLATLKIQPSEPRDSAVYFCASATSAGTEAFFGQGTRLTVV.

The sample holds one count of this clone. This chain links TRBV28 with TRBJ1-5; maybe TRBD1 (6 bases). Trimming left V 5 bases short and J 2 bases short, with 16 bases between. CDR1 and CDR2 (germline): MDHEN, SYDVKM. The CDR3 is 16 amino acids. CDR3 in DNA: TGTGCCAGCAGTCCAACACAGGGCGGCGGCAATCAGCCCCAGCATTTT. Protein product: CASSPTQGGGNQPQHF.

This chain uses TRBV27 with TRBJ1-5; 8 bases fit TRBD1. The CDR3 is 15 amino acids. V shed 5 bases, J shed 2 bases, and the junction held 5 bases outside the gene matches. Looked up from germline, CDR1 is MNHEY and CDR2 is SMNVEV (reference sequence). The CDR3 here is CASSGQGRRNQPQHF. The CDR3 DNA reads TGTGCCAGCAGTGGACAGGGAAGGCGCAATCAGCCCCAGCATTTT.

CDR3 DNA sequence: TGTGCCAGCAGTGATATCACAGGGAGACGGAACACTGAAGCTTTCTTT. This codes for CASSDITGRRNTEAFF. The rearrangement links TRBV6-1 to TRBJ1-1, with D possibly being TRBD1 (6 bases). The CDR3 sequence is 16 residues long. V was pared by 3 bases and J by 1 base, with 15 bases between. Germline CDR1 is MNHNS and CDR2 is SASEGT.

The V gene is TRBV5-1, the J gene TRBJ2-5; TRBD2 might be the D (6 bases). This CDR3 is 14 amino acids long. Germline values: CDR1 SGHRS, CDR2 YFSETQ. Between the trimmed V and J ends, which lost 1 base and 4 bases, there was a span of 11 bases. Here the CDR3 reads CASSLWPGLETQYF. As DNA, the CDR3 is TGCGCCAGCAGCTTGTGGCCGGGACTAGAGACCCAGTACTTC.

The chain has TRBV18 and TRBJ1-4; 7 bases match TRBD1. V shed 3 bases and J 3 bases; nucleotides not matched to a gene: 4. The length of the CDR3 is 15 residues. The germline CDR1 and CDR2 sequences are KGHSH and LQKENI. CDR3 coding DNA: TGTGCCAGCTCACCGTCGGACAGGCCTAATGAAAAACTGTTTTTT. Its protein product is CASSPSDRPNEKLFF. The full variable domain, in which reference TRBV18 and TRBJ1-4 provide the parts outside the CDR3, is NAGVMQNPRHLVRRRGQEARLRCSPMKGHSHVYWYRQLPEEGLKFMVYLQKENIIDESGMPKERFSAEFPKEGPSILRIQQVVRGDSAAYFCASSPSDRPNEKLFFGSGTQLSVL.

The chain has TRBV11-2 and TRBJ2-1; 12 bases match TRBD2. Germline CDR1 is SGHAT and CDR2 is FQNNGV. Unmatched junction bases numbered 8, after V lost 8 bases and J lost 6 bases. The CDR3 has 15 residues. In nucleotides, the CDR3 is TGTGCCAGCGCTGCCGCTAGCGGGGGGGCCAATGAGCAGTTCTTC. This codes for CASAAASGGANEQFF.

The gene calls are TRBV24-1 and TRBJ2-1; TRBD2 matches 8 bases. V dropped 3 bases and J dropped 3; count of bases not matched to a gene: 9. The CDR3 has 17 amino acids. Germline V lookup: CDR1 KGHDR, CDR2 SFDVKD. The CDR3 is CATSDPLGGAVYNEQFF. As DNA, the CDR3 is TGTGCCACCAGTGATCCCCTCGGGGGGGCCGTCTACAATGAGCAGTTCTTC.

This clone was seen more than once but under ten times. The chain links TRBV28 to TRBJ1-1, with 10 bases lining up with TRBD1. Looked up from germline, CDR1 is MDHEN and CDR2 is SYDVKM. The CDR3 runs 17 residues. J lost 0 bases, V lost 5 bases, and 9 bases had no gene match. CDR3 DNA sequence: TGTGCCAGCAGTCTCAGTCCCGGGACAGGGGTGAACACTGAAGCTTTCTTT. It encodes CASSLSPGTGVNTEAFF.

Only a few counts were recorded for this clone. The chain couples TRBV18 to TRBJ1-1, with D tentatively TRBD1 (6 bases). CDR3 length: 17 amino acids. The V end was cut by 2 bases, the J end by 0 bases, with 16 bases between. CDR1 KGHSH and CDR2 LQKENI come from the germline V gene. CDR3 DNA sequence: TGTGCCAGCTCACCATCAGGGGTTGTAGCTATGAACACTGAAGCTTTCTTT. Protein: CASSPSGVVAMNTEAFF.